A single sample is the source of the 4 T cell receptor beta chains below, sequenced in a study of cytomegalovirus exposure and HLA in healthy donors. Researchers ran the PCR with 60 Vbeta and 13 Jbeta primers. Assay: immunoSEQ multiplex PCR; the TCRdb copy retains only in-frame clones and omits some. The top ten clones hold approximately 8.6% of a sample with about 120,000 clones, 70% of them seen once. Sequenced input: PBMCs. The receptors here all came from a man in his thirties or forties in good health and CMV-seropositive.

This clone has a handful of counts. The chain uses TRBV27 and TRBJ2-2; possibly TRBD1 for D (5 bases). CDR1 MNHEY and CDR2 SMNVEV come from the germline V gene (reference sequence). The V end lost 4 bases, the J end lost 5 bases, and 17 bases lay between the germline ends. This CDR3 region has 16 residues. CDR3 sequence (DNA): TGTGCCAGCAGTTGGGGTAGGGGTAGATCGACCGGGGAGCTGTTTTTT. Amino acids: CASSWGRGRSTGELFF.

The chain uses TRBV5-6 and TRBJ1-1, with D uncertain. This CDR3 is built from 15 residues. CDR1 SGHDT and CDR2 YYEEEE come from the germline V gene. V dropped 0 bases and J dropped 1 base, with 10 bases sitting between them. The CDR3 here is CASSLVTRANTEAFF. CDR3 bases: TGTGCCAGCAGCTTGGTAACGCGCGCGAACACTGAAGCTTTCTTT.

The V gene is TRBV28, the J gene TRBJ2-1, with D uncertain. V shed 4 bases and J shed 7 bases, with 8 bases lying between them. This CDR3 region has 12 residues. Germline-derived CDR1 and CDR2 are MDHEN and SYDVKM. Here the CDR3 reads CASSSLVNEQFF. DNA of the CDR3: TGTGCCAGCAGTTCCCTAGTGAATGAGCAGTTCTTC.

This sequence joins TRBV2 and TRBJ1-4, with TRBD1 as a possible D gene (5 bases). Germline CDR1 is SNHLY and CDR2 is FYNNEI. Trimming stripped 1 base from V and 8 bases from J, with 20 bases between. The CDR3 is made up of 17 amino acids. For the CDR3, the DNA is TGTGCCAGCAGTGAAGGAAACTCTGCAGGGATGTGGGAAAAACTGTTTTTT. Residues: CASSEGNSAGMWEKLFF.